Reported below is one T cell receptor beta chain. The assay was immunoSEQ multiplex PCR, and TCRdb's table has in-frame clones only and misses some. This table holds about 270,000 clones, approximately 89% found once. This sample is drawn from a study of blood T cell repertoires in COVID-19. CDR3 length equals 11 residues. Germline V gene sequence: CDR1 LNHDA, CDR2 SQIVND (reference sequence). The chain is built from TRBV19 and TRBJ2-7; 7 positions agree with TRBD2. Specimen: PBMCs or T cells enriched from blood (not recorded which). The TCR was taken from a woman in her fifties or sixties who had recovered from COVID-19. The CDR3 region has the DNA TGTAGTAGCGGGCCCCCCTGGGAGCAGTACTTC. Translated, it gives CSSGPPWEQYF.